The 30 T cell receptor beta chains given below trace back to one sample, sequenced in a study of shared clonotypes between healthy human individuals (TCRdb year 2020). Library preparation employed the immunoSEQ multiplex PCR assay. TCRdb provides this immuneACCESS table in a form limited to in-frame rearrangements. Some clones are lacking; in checked studies, under half of them reflect an unresolved V gene, and why the rest are absent is not known. The sample table lists approximately 1,500,000 clones, 96% of them with a count of one. The top ten hold about 1.2% of the sample. The specimen sequenced was naive CD4+ T cells sorted from blood. The meaning of the sample's cell subset or site label: CD45RA+ positively selected. Receptors were obtained from a young man in good health.

The chain uses TRBV14 and TRBJ2-7, with D perhaps given as TRBD1 or TRBD2 (6 bases each). Trimming took off 4 bases at V and 6 bases at J, with 28 bases between the two ends. The CDR3 sequence is 18 residues long. The germline V gene encodes CDR1 SGHDN and CDR2 FVKESK. The CDR3 bases are TGTGCCAGCAGCCCAGGATTAGGTCAAGGGGGGCAGCTCCGCGAGCAGTACTTC. This codes for CASSPGLGQGGQLREQYF.

This clone is a singleton in its sample. The chain has TRBV7-2 and TRBJ2-7; 9 bases line up with TRBD1. The CDR3 is made up of 14 amino acids. Germline V gives CDR1 SGHTA, CDR2 FQGNSA. The V segment lost 7 bases and the J segment 4 bases; nucleotides outside the gene matches: 8. The CDR3 DNA sequence: TGTGCCAGCACCGAACCGGGACAGGGTTACGAGCAGTACTTC. Protein product: CASTEPGQGYEQYF. The full variable domain, rest sourced from reference TRBV7-2 and TRBJ2-7, is GAGVSQSPSNKVTEKGKDVELRCDPISGHTALYWYRQSLGQGLEFLIYFQGNSAPDKSGLPSDRFSAERTGGSVSTLTIQRTQQEDSAVYLCASTEPGQGYEQYFGPGTRLTVT.

The chain recombines TRBV6-1 with TRBJ2-7, with a weak D call TRBD2 (5 bases). Germline-derived CDR1 and CDR2 are MNHNS and SASEGT. V was shortened by 1 base and J by 3 bases, with 10 bases between the two germline ends. The CDR3 contains 14 residues. CDR3 loop: CASSEGSGDYEQYF. For the CDR3, the DNA is TGTGCCAGCAGTGAAGGGAGCGGAGACTACGAGCAGTACTTC.

The chain joins TRBV2 to TRBJ2-2; D uncertain. This CDR3 comprises 12 residues. Germline CDR1 SNHLY, CDR2 FYNNEI. V lost 7 bases, J lost 7 bases, and 10 bases lay in between. The CDR3: CASTRTHGELFF. CDR3 nucleotide sequence: TGTGCCAGCACTAGGACCCACGGGGAGCTGTTTTTT.

This rearrangement joins TRBV5-1 to TRBJ2-5, with TRBD1 matching 8 bases. The CDR3 extends over 15 amino acids. Germline assignment: CDR1 SGHRS and CDR2 YFSETQ. J lost 5 bases, V lost 0 bases, and 6 bases had no gene match. The DNA for the CDR3 is TGCGCCAGCAGCTTGGAATACAGGGGGGAGGAGACCCAGTACTTC. It encodes CASSLEYRGEETQYF. The whole variable domain, filled in from reference TRBV5-1 and TRBJ2-5, reads KAGVTQTPRYLIKTRGQQVTLSCSPISGHRSVSWYQQTPGQGLQFLFEYFSETQRNKGNFPGRFSGRQFSNSRSEMNVSTLELGDSALYLCASSLEYRGEETQYFGPGTRLLVL.

The chain has TRBV28 and TRBJ1-1, with 7 nucleotides matching TRBD1. Germline-derived CDR1 and CDR2 are MDHEN and SYDVKM. With 4 bases clipped from V and 2 bases from J, the junction kept 4 bases outside the gene matches. CDR3 size: 14 residues. The CDR3 reads CASSSGTENTEAFF. The DNA for the CDR3 is TGTGCCAGCAGTTCCGGGACAGAAAACACTGAAGCTTTCTTT.

J is TRBJ1-5 and V is TRBV30, with D perhaps TRBD1 (6 bases). Trimming took off 2 bases at V and 3 bases at J, with 14 bases between the two ends. This CDR3 region has 15 residues. Germline CDR1 is GTSNPN and CDR2 is SVGIG (reference sequence). CDR3 DNA: TGTGCCTGGAGTTCCGGGGAGGGGGACAATCAGCCCCAGCATTTT. It is translated as CAWSSGEGDNQPQHF.

This chain uses TRBV5-4 with TRBJ2-2; 7 bases are shared with TRBD2. The CDR3 loop spans 14 amino acids. V lost 4 bases, J lost 1 base, and 1 base stayed unmatched. The germline CDR1 and CDR2 sequences are SGHNT and YYREEE (reference sequence). The DNA of the CDR3 is TGTGCCAGCAGCCCTAGCGGGAACACCGGGGAGCTGTTTTTT. Protein: CASSPSGNTGELFF.

The rearrangement uses TRBV19 and TRBJ2-4; D tentatively reads TRBD1 or TRBD2 (5 bases each). This CDR3 is built from 16 residues. V gave up 3 bases and J gave up 1 base, with 13 bases separating them. Germline CDR1 reads LNHDA; CDR2 reads SQIVND (reference sequence). As DNA, the CDR3 is TGTGCCAGTAGTATTGCAGGGCGAGGGGCCAAAAACATTCAGTACTTC. This codes for CASSIAGRGAKNIQYF.

The chain couples TRBV9 to TRBJ2-5; a possible D gene is TRBD1 (6 bases). The V gene's germline CDR1 is SGDLS and CDR2 YYNGEE. The germline V and J ends were trimmed by 4 bases and 3 bases, with 13 bases remaining between them. The CDR3 runs to 14 residues. DNA for the CDR3: TGTGCCAGCAGCCACAGGGTAGGGAAAGAGACCCAGTACTTC. It codes for CASSHRVGKETQYF.

This sequence joins TRBV7-2 and TRBJ2-5; D is ambiguous. The CDR3 spans 11 residues. V was trimmed by 5 bases and J by 5 bases, leaving 6 bases between them. Germline V gene data show CDR1 as SGHTA and CDR2 as FQGNSA. The CDR3 protein is CASSPAETQYF. DNA for the CDR3: TGTGCCAGCAGCCCGGCGGAGACCCAGTACTTC.

The genes are TRBV19 and TRBJ1-5; no definite D call. This CDR3 has 13 residues. Deletions cut 6 bases from V and 7 bases from J, with 13 bases between. Germline-derived CDR1 and CDR2 are LNHDA and SQIVND (reference sequence). The DNA of the CDR3 is TGTGCCAGTAGGGTAGGACCGATCCAGCCCCAGCATTTT. Translated, it gives CASRVGPIQPQHF.

The rearrangement joins TRBV19 to TRBJ2-1, with 7 nucleotides matching TRBD2. After removal of 4 bases from V and 5 bases from J, the junction contained 8 bases not matched to a gene. Germline V gene sequence: CDR1 LNHDA, CDR2 SQIVND (reference sequence). The CDR3 runs to 15 residues. The CDR3 spells CASSSERGGNNEQFF. CDR3 sequence (DNA): TGTGCCAGTAGTAGCGAGCGCGGGGGAAACAATGAGCAGTTCTTC. Filled out from reference TRBV19 and TRBJ2-1, the complete variable domain reads DGGITQSPKYLFRKEGQNVTLSCEQNLNHDAMYWYRQDPGQGLRLIYYSQIVNDFQKGDIAEGYSVSREKKESFPLTVTSAQKNPTAFYLCASSSERGGNNEQFFGPGTRLTVL.

The chain employs TRBV18 and TRBJ2-6; D not certain. V lost 5 bases to trimming and J lost 1 base, with 6 bases between them. The CDR3 loop spans 14 amino acids. Germline-derived CDR1 and CDR2 are KGHSH and LQKENI. DNA of the CDR3: TGTGCCAGCTCAAAGTTGTCTGGGGCCAACGTCCTGACTTTC. Translation: CASSKLSGANVLTF.

The chain carries TRBV11-3 and TRBJ2-3; no clear D. CDR3 length: 17 residues. Trimming left V 1 base short and J 1 base short, with 15 bases between. Per germline, CDR1 SGHNT and CDR2 YENEEA. The CDR3 DNA follows: TGTGCCAGCAGCTTAGCGTCGATGGGTTCGGGCACAGATACGCAGTATTTT. This gives the protein CASSLASMGSGTDTQYF.

On this clone: The same CDR3 also results from other DNA sequences found in this sample. The chain carries TRBV5-1 and TRBJ2-7, with D possibly being TRBD1 (5 bases). The length of the CDR3 is 13 residues. V lost 0 bases, J lost 4 bases, and 8 bases lay in between. Germline assignment: CDR1 SGHRS and CDR2 YFSETQ. CDR3 DNA: TGCGCCAGCAGCTTGGAAGGGGTATACGAGCAGTACTTC. Protein sequence: CASSLEGVYEQYF.

This clone was picked up a small number of times. The chain employs TRBV9 and TRBJ1-2; TRBD1 is a possible D gene (6 bases). Germline V CDR1 and CDR2: SGDLS, YYNGEE. Trimming pared 6 bases from V and 4 bases from J, leaving 13 bases between. The CDR3 length is 13 residues. CDR3 protein: CASTLTGTYGYTF. The CDR3 DNA is TGTGCCAGCACACTAACAGGGACCTATGGCTACACCTTC.

In DNA form, the CDR3 reads TGTGCCGGATCTCGTCAGGGTAGAGGCACCGGGGAGCTGTTTTTT. Translation gives CAGSRQGRGTGELFF. The chain has TRBV5-4 and TRBJ2-2; D may be TRBD1 (5 bases). CDR1 is SGHNT and CDR2 is YYREEE in the germline V gene (reference sequence). The germline V and J ends were trimmed by 10 bases and 4 bases, with 20 bases remaining between them. The CDR3 spans 15 residues.

The V call is TRBV9, the J call TRBJ2-1; TRBD1 agrees at 10 bases. The trim removed 0 bases at V and 8 bases at J, leaving 2 bases unmatched. CDR1 SGDLS and CDR2 YYNGEE come from the germline V gene. This CDR3 contains 14 residues. As DNA, the CDR3 is TGTGCCAGCAGCGTAGACGGGACAGGGGATGAGCAGTTCTTC. Amino acid sequence: CASSVDGTGDEQFF.

The chain joins TRBV30 to TRBJ2-7, with unresolved D. Germline V CDR1 and CDR2: GTSNPN, SVGIG (reference sequence). Trimming took 1 base from V and 3 from J, leaving 7 bases between them. The CDR3 extends over 12 amino acids. DNA for the CDR3: TGTGCCTGGAGTGGCCAGGTCTACGAGCAGTACTTC. Residues: CAWSGQVYEQYF. The full variable domain, in which reference TRBV30 and TRBJ2-7 provide the parts outside the CDR3, is SQTIHQWPATLVQPVGSPLSLECTVEGTSNPNLYWYRQAAGRGLQLLFYSVGIGQISSEVPQNLSASRPQDRQFILSSKKLLLSDSGFYLCAWSGQVYEQYFGPGTRLTVT.

This clone was recorded only once. The chain joins TRBV21-1 to TRBJ1-3. TRBV21-1 constitutes a pseudogene. The CDR3 has 16 residues. The CDR3 is CASSKGRGISGNTIYF. In DNA form, the CDR3 reads TGTGCCAGCAGCAAAGGGAGGGGTATCTCTGGAAACACCATATATTTT.

This chain joins TRBV28 and TRBJ1-5; possible D gene TRBD1, 6 bases. The germline V gene has CDR1 MDHEN and CDR2 SYDVKM. V lost 4 bases and J lost 3, with 10 bases in between. The CDR3 runs 14 residues. The chain's CDR3 is CASSSGATNQPQHF. In DNA form, the CDR3 reads TGTGCCAGCAGTTCAGGGGCTACCAATCAGCCCCAGCATTTT.

CDR3 amino acids: CASSSLEVHEQFF. As DNA, the CDR3 is TGTGCCAGCAGCTCACTAGAGGTCCATGAGCAGTTCTTC. J is TRBJ2-1 and V is TRBV7-3; possibly TRBD2 for D (5 bases). The CDR3 length is 13 residues. Germline assignment: CDR1 SGHTA and CDR2 FQGTGA. The ends were cut back, 4 bases at V and 8 bases at J, with 12 bases in the middle.

The CDR3 nucleotides read TGTGCCACCAGCAGTAGGTTGTATGAGCAGTTCTTC. The encoded protein is CATSSRLYEQFF. The chain carries TRBV15 and TRBJ2-1, with D hard to call. Trimming left V 3 bases short and J 8 bases short, with 8 bases between. CDR1 LNHNV and CDR2 YYDKDF come from the germline V gene (reference sequence). The CDR3 is made up of 12 amino acids.

V is TRBV9 and J is TRBJ2-1; tentatively, D is TRBD2 (6 bases). The CDR3 is 13 amino acids. The germline CDR1 and CDR2 sequences are SGDLS and YYNGEE. The V end lost 3 bases, the J end lost 9 bases, and 13 bases lay between the germline ends. CDR3: CASSGPRGGEQFF. The CDR3 region has the DNA TGTGCCAGCAGCGGACCCCGGGGAGGTGAGCAGTTCTTC.

The V gene is TRBV25-1, the J gene TRBJ2-2, with 10 nucleotides matching TRBD2. Germline-derived CDR1 and CDR2 are MGHDK and SYGVNS. The CDR3 loop spans 16 amino acids. V shed 6 bases, J shed 3 bases, and the junction held 7 bases outside the gene matches. CDR3 region: CASSQREGRYTGELFF. The CDR3 nucleotides read TGTGCCAGCAGCCAGCGGGAGGGAAGATACACCGGGGAGCTGTTTTTT. The variable domain in full, completed from reference TRBV25-1 and TRBJ2-2, reads EADIYQTPRYLVIGTGKKITLECSQTMGHDKMYWYQQDPGMELHLIHYSYGVNSTEKGDLSSESTVSRIRTEHFPLTLESARPSHTSQYLCASSQREGRYTGELFFGEGSRLTVL.

The genes are TRBV6-4 and TRBJ2-1; D is perhaps TRBD2 (5 bases). V gave up 5 bases and J gave up 3 bases, with 17 bases separating them. This CDR3 is built from 16 residues. The germline gives CDR1 MRHNA, CDR2 SNTAGT. The CDR3: CASSPFVGSFYNEQFF. CDR3 coding DNA: TGTGCCAGCAGTCCATTTGTGGGGAGCTTCTACAATGAGCAGTTCTTC.

This chain uses TRBV11-2 with TRBJ2-6; 8 bases align to TRBD1. The V gene's germline CDR1 is SGHAT and CDR2 FQNNGV. V was clipped by 5 bases and J by 4 bases; unmatched bases: 7. CDR3 size: 16 residues. The CDR3 here is CASSLLRGLGANVLTF. The CDR3, as DNA: TGTGCCAGCAGCCTACTCAGGGGGCTAGGGGCCAACGTCCTGACTTTC.

V and J are TRBV14 and TRBJ2-1; 9 bases map to TRBD2. This CDR3 contains 15 residues. V trimming: 4 bases; J trimming: 3 bases; junction bases outside the gene matches: 4. In germline, CDR1 is SGHDN, CDR2 FVKESK. The CDR3 reads CASSLVAGDYNEQFF. Here the CDR3 DNA reads TGTGCCAGCAGCCTAGTAGCGGGAGACTACAATGAGCAGTTCTTC. Combining the CDR3 with reference TRBV14 and TRBJ2-1 gives the whole variable domain EAGVTQFPSHSVIEKGQTVTLRCDPISGHDNLYWYRRVMGKEIKFLLHFVKESKQDESGMPNNRFLAERTGGTYSTLKVQPAELEDSGVYFCASSLVAGDYNEQFFGPGTRLTVL.

The V call is TRBV9, the J call TRBJ1-4, with a possible D match to TRBD1 (6 bases). Trimming took off 3 bases at V and 6 bases at J, with 15 bases between the two ends. Per the germline V gene, CDR1 is SGDLS and CDR2 is YYNGEE. The CDR3 contains 15 residues. The CDR3 loop is CASSGRGGDDEKLFF. CDR3 DNA sequence: TGTGCCAGCAGCGGCCGAGGGGGAGATGATGAAAAACTGTTTTTT. Full variable domain (missing parts from reference TRBV9 and TRBJ1-4): DSGVTQTPKHLITATGQRVTLRCSPRSGDLSVYWYQQSLDQGLQFLIQYYNGEERAKGNILERFSAQQFPDLHSELNLSSLELGDSALYFCASSGRGGDDEKLFFGSGTQLSVL.